The rows below give T cell receptor beta chains drawn from one sample of a study of T-cell reconstitution after alpha-beta-depleted transplantation in children. TCRdb re-analysed the PCR reads in MiXCR, keeping a single row per CDR3 protein. The sample lists more than 15,000 distinct CDR3 sequences, around 12% seen once, with 70% to 80% in the top ten. The sample consisted of PBMCs, mostly from graft donor cells, taken 180 days after TCRalphabeta/CD19-depleted stem cell transplant. The receptors derive from a boy under two years old who had a stem cell transplant for Wiskott-Aldrich syndrome, so the T cells may come from the graft donor. The CDR3 runs from the conserved cysteine through the conserved F or W. D genes are given only for firm matches. Expanded clones get a size class; other rows say once, few or many, or leave the size out.

clone size,V gene,D gene,J gene,CDR3 DNA,CDR3 protein
NA,TRBV2,TRBD2,TRBJ2-2,TGTGCCAGCAGTTCCCGTAGCGGGAGGGGCCGGGAGCTGTTTTTT,CASSSRSGRGRELFF
many,TRBV6-1,TRBD2,TRBJ2-1,TGTGCCAGCAGACCAGCAGCGGGAGATTCTTGGGAGCAGTTCTTC,CASRPAAGDSWEQFF
many,TRBV20-1,NA,TRBJ2-1,TGCAGTGCTGCAACCGGGCCCCAAGCCCACAATGAGCAGTTCTTC,CSAATGPQAHNEQFF
NA,TRBV28,NA,TRBJ1-1,TGTGCCAGCAGTTTGTATGGCTACACTGAAGCTTTCTTT,CASSLYGYTEAFF
once,TRBV20-1,NA,TRBJ2-5,TGCAGTGCTAGCGGGAGTGGGGAGACCCAGTACTTC,CSASGSGETQYF
NA,TRBV18,NA,TRBJ2-3,TGTGCCAGCTCCCCTGCCAGTACTGATGGGGATACGCAGTATTTT,CASSPASTDGDTQYF
many,TRBV29-1,TRBD2,TRBJ2-1,TGCAGCGTACTAGCGGGAGAAGGGACAGGTGAGCAGTTCTTC,CSVLAGEGTGEQFF
few,TRBV7-9,TRBD1,TRBJ2-1,TGTGCCAGCAGCTCCAAGGGACAGGGGCATCGAAATGAGCAGTTCTTC,CASSSKGQGHRNEQFF
NA,TRBV28,NA,TRBJ1-4,TGTGCAGCCCGGGGGAGGGAAAAACTGTTTTTT,CAARGREKLFF
medium-sized,TRBV7-9,NA,TRBJ2-3,TGTGCCAGCAGCTTAGAGGGCAGAAGCACAGATACGCAGTATTTT,CASSLEGRSTDTQYF
few,TRBV20-1,TRBD2,TRBJ2-3,TGCAGTGCCCCAAATATACTAGCGGGACCAGATACGCAGTATTTT,CSAPNILAGPDTQYF
few,TRBV24-1,TRBD2,TRBJ2-5,TGTCCTCGGGGGGGCGGGGGCACCAAAGAGACCCAGTACTTC,CPRGGGGTKETQYF
few,TRBV6-1,TRBD2,TRBJ2-1,TGTGCCAGCAGACCTCCGGGACTAGCGGAGGGTGAGCAGTTCTTC,CASRPPGLAEGEQFF
few,TRBV3-1,TRBD1,TRBJ2-7,TGTGCCAGCAGCGGGACAGGTTACTCCTACGAGCAGTACTTC,CASSGTGYSYEQYF
few,TRBV25-1,NA,TRBJ2-3,TGTGCCAGCAGTGAGGGATTTGCCGGCACAGATACGCAGTATTTT,CASSEGFAGTDTQYF
NA,TRBV10-3,NA,TRBJ1-1,TGTGCCATCAGTGGGTCCCGGCCCCCTGAAGCTTTCTTT,CAISGSRPPEAFF
large,TRBV28,NA,TRBJ2-6,TGTGCCAGCAGTTTATTGACAGATGCTACTGGGGCCAACGTCCTGACTTTC,CASSLLTDATGANVLTF
many,TRBV5-1,NA,TRBJ1-6,TGCGCCAGCAGCTTGCAGGATACCGGGAGCAATTCACCCCTCCACTTT,CASSLQDTGSNSPLHF
few,TRBV12-3/TRBV12-4,NA,TRBJ2-7,TGTGCCAGCAGTTTCCGGCCGAACTCCTACGAGCAGTACTTC,CASSFRPNSYEQYF
many,TRBV12-3/TRBV12-4,NA,TRBJ2-2,TGTGCCAGCAGTTCAACAGGGACCGGGGAGCTGTTTTTT,CASSSTGTGELFF
NA,TRBV5-1,TRBD2,TRBJ2-1,TGCGCCAGCCACATGGGCCCCGGACTAGCGGGAAACAATGAGCAGTTCTTC,CASHMGPGLAGNNEQFF
few,TRBV5-6,NA,TRBJ2-2,TGTGCCAGCAGCTTTCTAGCTTACGGGGAGCTGTTTTTT,CASSFLAYGELFF
many,TRBV24-1,NA,TRBJ2-1,TGTGCCACCAGTGATTTCCGTGGCTATGAGCAGTTCTTC,CATSDFRGYEQFF
many,TRBV4-2,TRBD2,TRBJ2-3,TGTGCCAGCGACCAGGCGGGGACTAACACAGATACGCAGTATTTT,CASDQAGTNTDTQYF
NA,TRBV5-1,NA,TRBJ1-1,TGCGCCAGCAGCTCCCTGGGACCGCGAAACACTGAAGCTTTCTTT,CASSSLGPRNTEAFF
many,TRBV7-9,NA,TRBJ2-1,TGTGCCAGCAGCTTAGTAGCGGTCCCAGGCGATGAGCAGTTCTTC,CASSLVAVPGDEQFF
NA,TRBV20-1,NA,TRBJ1-1,TGCAGTGCTCCATCTTGGTCGGTGTCTGAAGCTTTCTTT,CSAPSWSVSEAFF